One sample yielded the 13 T cell receptor beta chains listed below, sequenced in a study of blood T cell repertoires in COVID-19. Sequencing used immunoSEQ multiplex PCR; TCRdb keeps in-frame clones, though not all of them. The sample records 250,000 to 300,000 clones, roughly 86% being singletons. The sequenced material came from peripheral blood. Every receptor here comes from a young woman with COVID-19, enrolled during active disease.

The V and J genes are TRBV2 and TRBJ1-6, with 10 bases aligning to TRBD1. Germline assignment: CDR1 SNHLY and CDR2 FYNNEI. The CDR3 has 15 amino acids. V lost 6 bases to trimming and J lost 7 bases; unmatched junction nucleotides: 6. The CDR3 nucleotides are TGTGCCAGCAGCGCTGGGACAGGGGTAAATTCACCCCTCCACTTT. The encoded protein is CASSAGTGVNSPLHF.

This chain uses TRBV11-2 with TRBJ1-1, with TRBD1 matching over 7 bases. Germline V lookup: CDR1 SGHAT, CDR2 FQNNGV. Trimming removed 3 bases from V and 4 bases from J; junction bases left unmatched: 5. The length of the CDR3 is 14 residues. For the CDR3, the DNA is TGTGCCAGCAGCTTTGGGACAGCGGCCACTGAAGCTTTCTTT. Protein product: CASSFGTAATEAFF.

This rearrangement joins TRBV27 to TRBJ2-7; tentatively, D is TRBD2 (6 bases). V shed 6 bases and J shed 3 bases, with 9 bases lying between them. This CDR3 is built from 12 residues. Germline V CDR1 and CDR2: MNHEY, SMNVEV (reference sequence). This CDR3 is CASSGSGYEQYF. The CDR3 DNA reads as TGTGCCAGCAGCGGGAGTGGCTACGAGCAGTACTTC.

V and J are TRBV29-1 and TRBJ1-1; TRBD1 matches 8 bases. The trim removed 6 bases at V and 1 base at J, leaving 4 bases unmatched. The CDR3 spans 13 residues. Germline assignment: CDR1 SQVTM and CDR2 ANQGSEA. CDR3 protein: CSVAGQGNTEAFF. The CDR3 nucleotides are TGCAGCGTCGCTGGACAGGGGAACACTGAAGCTTTCTTT.

The V call is TRBV18, the J call TRBJ1-5, with a weak D call TRBD1 (6 bases). The CDR3 has 15 residues. Trimming took 3 bases from V and 3 from J, leaving 12 bases between them. Germline values: CDR1 KGHSH, CDR2 LQKENI. The CDR3 sequence: CASSPGAGFNQPQHF. The CDR3 DNA follows: TGTGCCAGCTCACCGGGGGCAGGATTCAATCAGCCCCAGCATTTT.

The J gene is TRBJ2-7, the V gene TRBV3-1 (or the pseudogene TRBV3-2); 12 positions agree with TRBD1. Trimming cost V 3 bases and J 5 bases; bases outside gene matches: 8. This CDR3 has 16 residues. Germline V gives CDR1 LGHDT, CDR2 YNNKEL (reference sequence). The CDR3 sequence is CASSQTGTGGYNEQYF. As DNA, the CDR3 is TGTGCCAGCAGCCAGACCGGGACAGGGGGCTACAACGAGCAGTACTTC.

The chain has TRBV10-2 and TRBJ2-2, with 9 bases matching TRBD2. Germline V gene data show CDR1 as WSHSY and CDR2 as SAAADI. The CDR3 extends over 14 amino acids. The trim removed 5 bases at V and 2 bases at J, leaving 0 bases unmatched. The DNA for the CDR3 is TGCGCCAGCAGTCTAGCGGGAAACACCGGGGAGCTGTTTTTT. It encodes CASSLAGNTGELFF.

V gene TRBV5-1 combines with J gene TRBJ2-3; 7 bases line up with TRBD2. From germline, CDR1 is SGHRS and CDR2 YFSETQ. The CDR3 extends over 15 amino acids. Trimming took 3 bases from V and 2 from J; bases not matched to a gene: 6. CDR3 DNA sequence: TGCGCCAGCAGCTCTAGCGGTTCCGTCACAGATACGCAGTATTTT. Translating it yields CASSSSGSVTDTQYF. Variable domain in full (rest from reference TRBV5-1 and TRBJ2-3): KAGVTQTPRYLIKTRGQQVTLSCSPISGHRSVSWYQQTPGQGLQFLFEYFSETQRNKGNFPGRFSGRQFSNSRSEMNVSTLELGDSALYLCASSSSGSVTDTQYFGPGTRLTVL.

This chain uses TRBV24-1 with TRBJ1-1; TRBD1 matches 9 bases. CDR1 and CDR2 from the germline V gene are KGHDR and SFDVKD. After removal of 2 bases from V and 5 bases from J, the junction contained 5 bases not matched to a gene. The CDR3 extends over 15 amino acids. In DNA, the CDR3 is TGTGCCACCAGTGATTCCCGGGACAGGGCTACTGAAGCTTTCTTT. Translating it yields CATSDSRDRATEAFF.

This chain connects TRBV5-1 to TRBJ2-3; D unclear. The CDR3 loop spans 15 amino acids. In germline, CDR1 is SGHRS, CDR2 YFSETQ. The V and J ends lost 2 bases and 6 bases respectively, with 16 bases between them. In DNA form, the CDR3 reads TGCGCCAGCAGCTTAGGCGGAAGCACCCCCGATACGCAGTATTTT. It codes for CASSLGGSTPDTQYF.

The V and J genes are TRBV29-1 and TRBJ2-3; a weak D match, TRBD1 (6 bases). The V gene's germline CDR1 is SQVTM and CDR2 ANQGSEA. The length of the CDR3 is 14 residues. The germline V and J ends were trimmed by 4 bases and 1 base, with 12 bases remaining between them. The CDR3 DNA is TGCAGCGTTGGCTACAGGGAACGCACAGATACGCAGTATTTT. This codes for CSVGYRERTDTQYF.

V is TRBV5-1 and J is TRBJ1-5; 7 bases agree with TRBD1. The CDR3 covers 14 residues. Germline V gives CDR1 SGHRS, CDR2 YFSETQ. Trimming removed 4 bases from V and 4 bases from J; junction bases left unmatched: 5. CDR3 amino acids: CASSTGTENQPQHF. The CDR3 bases are TGCGCCAGCAGCACCGGGACAGAGAATCAGCCCCAGCATTTT.

V usage is TRBV19 and J usage is TRBJ1-2; D may be TRBD1 (5 bases). CDR3 length: 14 residues. The V end was cut by 10 bases, the J end by 5 bases, with 20 bases between. In germline, CDR1 is LNHDA, CDR2 SQIVND (reference sequence). The CDR3 reads CATTAGVERYGYTF. The CDR3 DNA follows: TGTGCCACCACGGCGGGGGTTGAGCGGTATGGCTACACCTTC.